The rows below give T cell receptor beta chains drawn from one sample of a study of T-cell reconstitution after alpha-beta-depleted transplantation in children. TCRdb called the PCR reads again in MiXCR, with one record for every CDR3 protein. The table has fewer than 120,000 distinct CDR3 sequences, 9% to 12% seen once. The sequences come from PBMCs from the stem cell graft donor, collected from the stem cell graft. These receptors all come from a human donor who donated a stem cell graft to a child with acute lymphoblastic leukemia. Each CDR3 is given with its conserved first and last residue. D genes are given only for firm matches. Clone sizes are shown as once, few, many, or a class for an expanded clone.

TRBJ1-5	NA	TRBV15	many	TGTGCCACCAGCTCGGGTCTCGATGGAGTAGCCCAGCATTTT	CATSSGLDGVAQHF
TRBJ2-3	TRBD2	TRBV6-5	many	TGTGCCAGCAGTTACCAGCGGGAGGGCCGGGATACGCAGTATTTT	CASSYQREGRDTQYF
TRBJ2-1	NA	TRBV7-6	medium-sized	TGTGCCAGCAGCCCCGAGTCCGTCTCCTACAATGAGCAGTTCTTC	CASSPESVSYNEQFF
TRBJ1-5	TRBD1	TRBV6-2/TRBV6-3	many	TGTGCCAGCAGTTACTTCTTGCCGGGACAGGGAATGAATAGCAATCAGCCCCAGCATTTT	CASSYFLPGQGMNSNQPQHF
TRBJ2-3	NA	TRBV6-5	many	TGTGCCAGCAGTTACGGTATTTTGCGGGACCGCACAGATACGCAGTATTTT	CASSYGILRDRTDTQYF
TRBJ2-5	NA	TRBV7-3	many	TGTGCCAGCAGCTTAAGGAGGGGAGAGACCCAGTACTTC	CASSLRRGETQYF
TRBJ2-2	TRBD2	TRBV29-1	many	TGCAGCGTTGGGCGGACTAGCGGGGAGAGTTTGAACACCGGGGAGCTGTTTTTT	CSVGRTSGESLNTGELFF
TRBJ2-5	TRBD2	TRBV27	many	TGTGCCGCCGGACTAGCGGGAGGGGAGACCCAGTACTTC	CAAGLAGGETQYF
TRBJ2-1	NA	TRBV3-1	many	TGTGCCAGCAGCCAAGATCGGCCTCTTAATGAGCAGTTCTTC	CASSQDRPLNEQFF
TRBJ2-1	TRBD2	TRBV20-1	many	TGCAGTGAGACTAGCGGGAGGGGGAATGAGCAGTTCTTC	CSETSGRGNEQFF
TRBJ1-1	TRBD1	TRBV7-8	many	TGTGCCAGCAGCTTAGATGACAGGGCTGACACTGAAGCTTTCTTT	CASSLDDRADTEAFF
TRBJ1-2	TRBD1	TRBV7-2	many	TGTGCCAGCAGCTGGGGTGGTCCAGGGGGGAACTATGGCTACACCTTC	CASSWGGPGGNYGYTF
TRBJ2-7	NA	TRBV5-1	many	TGCGCCATCAGCTTCCGACGGGAGCGGGCTTACGAGCAGTACTTC	CAISFRRERAYEQYF
TRBJ1-2	NA	TRBV7-9	many	TGTGCCAGCAGCAAGCCTCCAGGGGCTAACTATGGCTACACCTTC	CASSKPPGANYGYTF
TRBJ2-3	TRBD2	TRBV20-1	many	TGCAGTGCCAGGACTAGCGGGTCCACAGATACGCAGTATTTT	CSARTSGSTDTQYF
TRBJ2-7	NA	TRBV5-6	many	TGTGCCAGCAGCTTGATAAGGGTCCACGAGCAGTACTTC	CASSLIRVHEQYF
TRBJ2-7	NA	TRBV5-1	many	TGCGCCAGCAGCCCGGAGGGCTACGAGCAGTACTTC	CASSPEGYEQYF